The 10 T cell receptor beta chains in this list originate from one sample, sequenced in a study of technical replicates of blood from a handful of donors. Produced via immunoSEQ multiplex PCR; TCRdb's table is partial and in-frame only. The table records approximately 70,000 clones, roughly 96% of them present only once. Sequenced material: T cells isolated from PBMCs. All receptors derive from a human donor in good health.

This rearrangement joins TRBV11-2 to TRBJ1-4; unclear D gene. Germline CDR1 SGHAT, CDR2 FQNNGV. Trimming shortened V by 5 bases and J by 16 bases, and 17 bases separated the two germline ends. The CDR3 is made up of 12 amino acids. Written as DNA, the CDR3 is TGTGCCAGCAGCCATAATGAGGGCATTCAGTTTTTT. Protein: CASSHNEGIQFF. Full variable domain (remainder filled in from reference TRBV11-2 and TRBJ1-4): EAGVAQSPRYKIIEKRQSVAFWCNPISGHATLYWYQQILGQGPKLLIQFQNNGVVDDSQLPKDRFSAERLKGVDSTLKIQPAKLEDSAVYLCASSHNEGIQFFGSGTQLSVL.

This chain links TRBV27 with TRBJ2-7; 7 bases align to TRBD1. This CDR3 spans 15 amino acids. Unmatched junction bases numbered 7, after V lost 2 bases and J lost 3 bases. Germline V gene sequence: CDR1 MNHEY, CDR2 SMNVEV (reference sequence). The CDR3 protein is CASSLDTGDLYEQYF. The CDR3 DNA reads as TGTGCCAGCAGTTTAGATACAGGGGACCTCTACGAGCAGTACTTC.

The chain couples TRBV30 to TRBJ2-3; a possible D gene is TRBD2 (6 bases). CDR1 and CDR2 from the germline V gene are GTSNPN and SVGIG (reference sequence). Trimming pared 0 bases from V and 0 bases from J, leaving 19 bases between. This CDR3 is built from 18 residues. The CDR3 sequence is CAWSVGYGDGGSTDTQYF. As DNA, the CDR3 is TGTGCCTGGAGTGTAGGATATGGGGACGGGGGTAGCACAGATACGCAGTATTTT.

J is TRBJ1-1 and V is TRBV6-1; 7 bases are shared with TRBD1. Germline CDR1 is MNHNS and CDR2 is SASEGT. The CDR3 is made up of 12 amino acids. Germline trimming cut 6 bases from V and 7 bases from J; bases unmatched to any gene: 5. CDR3 amino acids: CASRGDSLEAFF. CDR3 nucleotide sequence: TGTGCCAGCAGGGGGGACAGTCTTGAAGCTTTCTTT.

CDR3 coding DNA: TGTGCCAGCAGCTCTTATGGGGACAGCACCTACGAGCAGTACTTC. Residues: CASSSYGDSTYEQYF. The chain uses TRBV11-2 and TRBJ2-7, with TRBD1 matching over 7 bases. From germline, CDR1 is SGHAT and CDR2 FQNNGV. The V gene end was trimmed by 4 bases and the J gene end by 2 bases; junction bases not matched to a gene: 8. The CDR3 is made up of 15 amino acids.

The chain employs TRBV10-3 and TRBJ2-1; 9 bases map to TRBD2. The CDR3 spans 14 residues. The germline CDR1 and CDR2 sequences are ENHRY and SYGVKD. V dropped 6 bases and J dropped 9; count of bases not matched to a gene: 9. The CDR3 DNA reads TGTGCCATCAGGTTAGCGGGAGAAAGCGCTGAGCAGTTCTTC. Encoded protein: CAIRLAGESAEQFF.

The genes are TRBV6-5 and TRBJ2-5, with 7 bases matching TRBD2. The CDR3 spans 15 residues. The V gene's germline CDR1 is MNHEY and CDR2 SVGAGI. Trimming removed 7 bases from V and 1 base from J; junction bases left unmatched: 9. CDR3 in amino acids: CASKEPRLAQETQYF. In DNA, the CDR3 is TGTGCCAGCAAGGAGCCCCGACTAGCCCAAGAGACCCAGTACTTC.

This chain links TRBV6-6 with TRBJ1-4; D remains unclear. The CDR3 is 15 residues long. The V gene's germline CDR1 is MNHNY and CDR2 SVGAGI (reference sequence). Trimming took 8 bases from V and 7 from J, leaving 20 bases between them. The CDR3 DNA reads TGTGCCAGCCGACCCGGGATAGGAGGTCCTGAAAAACTGTTTTTT. Amino acids: CASRPGIGGPEKLFF.

This sequence joins TRBV2 and TRBJ1-2, with 11 bases aligning to TRBD1. The CDR3 totals 17 residues. Germline V gives CDR1 SNHLY, CDR2 FYNNEI. The V gene end was trimmed by 6 bases and the J gene end by 3 bases; junction bases not matched to a gene: 12. CDR3 sequence (DNA): TGTGCCAGCAGCTCTCGGACAGGGGGCGCGGGTGACTATGGCTACACCTTC. Encoded protein: CASSSRTGGAGDYGYTF.

This chain uses TRBV10-2 with TRBJ2-7, with D perhaps matching TRBD1 (5 bases). The CDR3 runs to 12 residues. Trimming removed 10 bases at V and 6 bases at J, with 16 bases between. From germline, CDR1 is WSHSY and CDR2 SAAADI. Here the CDR3 DNA reads TGCGCCAACTCACCTACAGGCTCCGAGCAGTACTTC. It is translated as CANSPTGSEQYF.